This TCR beta chain came from a study of shared clonotypes between healthy human individuals. TCRdb keeps only in-frame clones here, not all; method: immunoSEQ multiplex PCR. The sample lists about 2 million clones; about 95% were seen once. Naive CD8 cells were CD45RO-negative, positively selected for CCR7, excluding terminally differentiated effector memory CD45RA+ cells. Per germline, CDR1 SGHRS and CDR2 YFSETQ. Unmatched junction bases numbered 9, after V lost 4 bases and J lost 4 bases. The CDR3 is made up of 15 amino acids. V is TRBV5-1 and J is TRBJ1-2; 8 bases are shared with TRBD1. Sequencing used naive CD8+ T cells sorted from blood. The receptor comes from a man aged 18 to 35 in good health. DNA for the CDR3: TGCGCCAGCAGCCCCGGACAGGGCGATAGCTATGGCTACACCTTC. This sequence encodes CASSPGQGDSYGYTF.